This T cell receptor (beta chain) was captured by sequencing in a study of PD-1 blockade in classical Hodgkin lymphoma. V trimming: 8 bases; J trimming: 5 bases; junction bases outside the gene matches: 12. The CDR3 has 16 amino acids. The germline gives CDR1 MNHEY, CDR2 SMNVEV (reference sequence). Time point described: newly diagnosed, previously untreated cHL patient sample. Comparators were PBMCs taken from newly diagnosed, untreated classical Hodgkin lymphoma. Produced via immunoSEQ multiplex PCR; TCRdb's table is partial and in-frame only. The repertoire holds about 15,000 clones, with around 90% as singletons. Findings and limits, study-wide: Why repertoires differed is undefined; disease activity or prior therapy possibly contributed.

Regarding this clone: Its matching antigen is unknown.

The V gene is TRBV27, the J gene TRBJ2-3; 11 nucleotides match TRBD1. The TCR comes from a human donor with classical Hodgkin lymphoma. The sample comprised peripheral blood mononuclear cells (PBMCs). DNA for the CDR3: TGTGCCAGCTATGTCGGGACAGGGGGGGCGGAAGATACGCAGTATTTT. Protein sequence: CASYVGTGGAEDTQYF.